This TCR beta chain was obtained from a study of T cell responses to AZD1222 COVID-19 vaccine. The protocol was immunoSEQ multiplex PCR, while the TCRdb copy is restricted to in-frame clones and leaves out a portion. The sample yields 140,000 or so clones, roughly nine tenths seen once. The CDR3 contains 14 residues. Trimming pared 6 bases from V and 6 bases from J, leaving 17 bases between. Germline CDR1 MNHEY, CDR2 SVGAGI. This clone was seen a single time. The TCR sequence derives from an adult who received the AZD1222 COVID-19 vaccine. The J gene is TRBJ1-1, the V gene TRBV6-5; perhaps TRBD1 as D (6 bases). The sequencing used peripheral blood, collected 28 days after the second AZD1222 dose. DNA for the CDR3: TGTGCCAGCAGGAAAGGGGGGGCTTTAGCTGAAGCTTTCTTT. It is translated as CASRKGGALAEAFF.